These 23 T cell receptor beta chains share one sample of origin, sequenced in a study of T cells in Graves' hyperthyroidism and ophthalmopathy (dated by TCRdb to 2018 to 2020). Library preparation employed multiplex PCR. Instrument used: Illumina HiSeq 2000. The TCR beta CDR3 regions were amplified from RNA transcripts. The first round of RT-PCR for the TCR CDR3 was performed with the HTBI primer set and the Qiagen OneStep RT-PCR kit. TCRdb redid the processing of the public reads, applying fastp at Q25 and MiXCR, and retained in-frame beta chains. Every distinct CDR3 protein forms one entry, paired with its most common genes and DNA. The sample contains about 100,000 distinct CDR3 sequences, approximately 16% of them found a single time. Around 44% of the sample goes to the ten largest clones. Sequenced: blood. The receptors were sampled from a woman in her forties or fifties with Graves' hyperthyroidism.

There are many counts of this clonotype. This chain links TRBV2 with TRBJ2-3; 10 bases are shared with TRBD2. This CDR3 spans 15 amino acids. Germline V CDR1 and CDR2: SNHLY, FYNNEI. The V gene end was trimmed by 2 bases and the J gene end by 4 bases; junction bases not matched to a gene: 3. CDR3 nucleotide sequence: TGTGCCAGCAGTGAAACTAGCGGGATTCCAGATACGCAGTATTTT. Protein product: CASSETSGIPDTQYF.

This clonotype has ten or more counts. CDR3 loop: CASRPDRDHGELFF. The CDR3 DNA sequence: TGTGCCAGCAGGCCCGACAGGGATCACGGGGAGCTGTTTTTT. The rearrangement links TRBV6-1 to TRBJ2-2; TRBD1 matches at 7 bases. Germline assignment: CDR1 MNHNS and CDR2 SASEGT. This CDR3 region has 14 residues. The ends lost 6 bases at V and 7 bases at J; junction bases unmatched: 8.

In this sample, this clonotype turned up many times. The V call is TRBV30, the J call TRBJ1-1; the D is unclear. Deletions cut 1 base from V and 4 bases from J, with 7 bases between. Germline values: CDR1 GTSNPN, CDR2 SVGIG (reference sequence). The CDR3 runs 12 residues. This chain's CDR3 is CAWSAVFTEAFF. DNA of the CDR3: TGTGCCTGGAGTGCAGTCTTCACTGAAGCTTTCTTT.

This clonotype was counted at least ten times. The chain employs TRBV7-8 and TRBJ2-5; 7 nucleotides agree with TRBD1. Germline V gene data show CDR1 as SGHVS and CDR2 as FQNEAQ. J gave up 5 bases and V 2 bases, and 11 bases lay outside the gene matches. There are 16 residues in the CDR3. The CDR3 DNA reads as TGTGCCAGCAGCTTATTCTCGGCAACAGGGGTGGAGACCCAGTACTTC. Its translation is CASSLFSATGVETQYF.

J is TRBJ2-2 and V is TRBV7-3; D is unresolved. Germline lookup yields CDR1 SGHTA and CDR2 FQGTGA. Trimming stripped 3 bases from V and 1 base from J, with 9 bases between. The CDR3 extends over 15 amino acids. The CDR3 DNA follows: TGTGCCAGCAGCTTGGGTCAGATGAACACCGGGGAGCTGTTTTTT. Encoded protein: CASSLGQMNTGELFF.

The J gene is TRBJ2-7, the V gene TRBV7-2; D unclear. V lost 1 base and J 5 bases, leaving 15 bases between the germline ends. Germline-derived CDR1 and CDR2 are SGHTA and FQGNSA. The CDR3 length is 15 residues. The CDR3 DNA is TGTGCCAGCAGCTTAGGCACCGGGTTTAATAACGAGCAGTACGTC. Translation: CASSLGTGFNNEQYV.

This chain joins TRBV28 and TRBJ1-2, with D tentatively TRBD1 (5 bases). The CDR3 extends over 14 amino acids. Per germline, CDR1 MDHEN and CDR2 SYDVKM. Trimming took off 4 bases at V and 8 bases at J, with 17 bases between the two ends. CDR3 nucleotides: TGTGCCAGCAGTTCCAACACGGCAGGGCTGGGCTACACCTTC. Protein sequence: CASSSNTAGLGYTF.

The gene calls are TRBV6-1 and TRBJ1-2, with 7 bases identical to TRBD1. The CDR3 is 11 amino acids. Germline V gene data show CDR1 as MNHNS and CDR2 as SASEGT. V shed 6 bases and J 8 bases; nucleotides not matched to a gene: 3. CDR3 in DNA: TGTGCCAGCAGAAGACAGGGAGGCTACACCTTC. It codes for CASRRQGGYTF.

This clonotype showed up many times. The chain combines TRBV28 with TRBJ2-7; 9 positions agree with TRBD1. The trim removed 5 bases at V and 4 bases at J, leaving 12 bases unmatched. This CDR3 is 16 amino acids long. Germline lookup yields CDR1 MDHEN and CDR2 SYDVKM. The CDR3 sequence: CASSLKPGTGRYEQYF. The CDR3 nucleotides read TGTGCCAGCAGTCTCAAACCAGGGACAGGGAGGTACGAGCAGTACTTC.

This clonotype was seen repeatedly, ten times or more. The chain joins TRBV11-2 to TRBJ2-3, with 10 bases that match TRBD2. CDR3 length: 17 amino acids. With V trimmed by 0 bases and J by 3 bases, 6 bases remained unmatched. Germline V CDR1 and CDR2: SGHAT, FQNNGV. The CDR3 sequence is CASSLDPEREGTDTQYF. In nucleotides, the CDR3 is TGTGCCAGCAGCTTAGATCCCGAGCGGGAGGGGACAGATACGCAGTATTTT. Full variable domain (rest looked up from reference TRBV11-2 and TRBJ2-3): EAGVAQSPRYKIIEKRQSVAFWCNPISGHATLYWYQQILGQGPKLLIQFQNNGVVDDSQLPKDRFSAERLKGVDSTLKIQPAKLEDSAVYLCASSLDPEREGTDTQYFGPGTRLTVL.

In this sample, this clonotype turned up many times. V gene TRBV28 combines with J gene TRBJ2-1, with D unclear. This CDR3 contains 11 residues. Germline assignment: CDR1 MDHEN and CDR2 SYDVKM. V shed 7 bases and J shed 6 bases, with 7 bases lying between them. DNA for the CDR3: TGTGCCAGCACGGGCAGCAATGAGCAGTTCTTC. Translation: CASTGSNEQFF.

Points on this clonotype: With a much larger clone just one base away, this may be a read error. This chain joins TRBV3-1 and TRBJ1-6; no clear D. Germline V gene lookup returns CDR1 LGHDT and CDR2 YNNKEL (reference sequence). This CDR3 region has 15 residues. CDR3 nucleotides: TGTGGCAGCAGCCCGTCCCATGAAATTAATTCACCCCTCCACTTT. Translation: CGSSPSHEINSPLHF. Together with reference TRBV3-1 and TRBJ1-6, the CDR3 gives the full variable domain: DTAVSQTPKYLVTQMGNDKSIKCEQNLGHDTMYWYKQDSKKFLKIMFSYNNKELIINETVPNRFSPKSPDKAHLNLHINSLELGDSAVYFCGSSPSHEINSPLHFGNGTRLTVT.

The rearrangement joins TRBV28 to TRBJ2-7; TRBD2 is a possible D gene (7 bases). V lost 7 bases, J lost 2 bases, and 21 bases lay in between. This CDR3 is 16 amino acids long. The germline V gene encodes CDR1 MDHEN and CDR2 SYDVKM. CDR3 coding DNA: TGTGCCAGCAACAGGGCTAGCGGTCTAGATCCCTACGAGCAGTACTTC. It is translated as CASNRASGLDPYEQYF.

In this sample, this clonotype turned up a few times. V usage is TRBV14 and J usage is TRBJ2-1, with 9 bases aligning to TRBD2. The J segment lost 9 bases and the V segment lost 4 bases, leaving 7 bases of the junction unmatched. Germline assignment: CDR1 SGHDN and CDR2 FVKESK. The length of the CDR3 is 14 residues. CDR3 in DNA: TGTGCCAGCAGCCTGCGGGAGGGCAGGAGTGAGCAGTTCTTC. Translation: CASSLREGRSEQFF.

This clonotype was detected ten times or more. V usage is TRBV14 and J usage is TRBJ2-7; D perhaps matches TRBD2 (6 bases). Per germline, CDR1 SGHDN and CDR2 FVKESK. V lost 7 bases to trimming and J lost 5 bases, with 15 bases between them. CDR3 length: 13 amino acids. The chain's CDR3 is CASKAGNSHEQYF. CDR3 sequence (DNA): TGTGCCAGCAAGGCGGGAAATTCCCACGAGCAGTACTTC.

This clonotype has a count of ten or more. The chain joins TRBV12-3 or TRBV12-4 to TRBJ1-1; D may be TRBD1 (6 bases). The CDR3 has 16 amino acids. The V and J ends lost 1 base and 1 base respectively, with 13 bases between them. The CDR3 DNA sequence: TGTGCCAGCAGTTTAGTAGTGGGACAAACGAACACTGAAGCTTTCTTT. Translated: CASSLVVGQTNTEAFF.

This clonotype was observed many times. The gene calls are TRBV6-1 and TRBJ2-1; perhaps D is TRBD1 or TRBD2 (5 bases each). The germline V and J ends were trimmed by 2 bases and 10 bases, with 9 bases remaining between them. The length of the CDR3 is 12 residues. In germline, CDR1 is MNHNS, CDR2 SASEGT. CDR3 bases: TGTGCCAGCAGTGAAAGGGGCGGGGAGCAGTTCTTC. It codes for CASSERGGEQFF.

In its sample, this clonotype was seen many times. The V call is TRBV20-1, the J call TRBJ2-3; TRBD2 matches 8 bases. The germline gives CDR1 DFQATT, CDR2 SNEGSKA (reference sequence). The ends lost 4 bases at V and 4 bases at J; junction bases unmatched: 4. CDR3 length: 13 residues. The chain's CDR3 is CSATSGRADTQYF. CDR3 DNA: TGCAGTGCTACCAGCGGGAGAGCAGATACGCAGTATTTT.

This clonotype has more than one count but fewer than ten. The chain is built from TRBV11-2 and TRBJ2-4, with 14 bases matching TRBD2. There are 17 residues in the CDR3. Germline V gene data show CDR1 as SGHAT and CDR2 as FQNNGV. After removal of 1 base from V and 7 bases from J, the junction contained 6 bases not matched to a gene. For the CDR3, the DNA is TGTGCCAGCAGCTTAGCCGGGACTAGCGGGAGATGGAACATTCAGTACTTC. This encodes CASSLAGTSGRWNIQYF.

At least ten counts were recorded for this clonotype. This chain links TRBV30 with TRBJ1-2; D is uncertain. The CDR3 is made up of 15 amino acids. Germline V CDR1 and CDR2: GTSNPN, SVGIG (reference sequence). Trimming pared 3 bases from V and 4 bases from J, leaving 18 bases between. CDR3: CAWRGISAQLYGYTF. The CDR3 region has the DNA TGTGCCTGGAGGGGGATCTCTGCCCAGCTCTATGGCTACACCTTC.

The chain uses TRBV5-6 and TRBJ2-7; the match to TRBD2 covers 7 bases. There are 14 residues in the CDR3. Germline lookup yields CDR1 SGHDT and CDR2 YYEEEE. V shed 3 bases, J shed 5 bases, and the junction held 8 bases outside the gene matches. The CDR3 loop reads CASSSLRLADEQYV. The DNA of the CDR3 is TGTGCCAGCAGCTCACTACGGCTAGCGGACGAGCAGTACGTC.

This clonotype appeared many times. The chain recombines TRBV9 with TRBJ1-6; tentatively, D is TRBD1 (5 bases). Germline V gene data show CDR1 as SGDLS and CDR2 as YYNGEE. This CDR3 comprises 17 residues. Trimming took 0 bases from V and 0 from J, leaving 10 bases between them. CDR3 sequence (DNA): TGTGCCAGCAGCGTAGGGGACGGTTACTCCTATAATTCACCCCTCCACTTT. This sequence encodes CASSVGDGYSYNSPLHF.

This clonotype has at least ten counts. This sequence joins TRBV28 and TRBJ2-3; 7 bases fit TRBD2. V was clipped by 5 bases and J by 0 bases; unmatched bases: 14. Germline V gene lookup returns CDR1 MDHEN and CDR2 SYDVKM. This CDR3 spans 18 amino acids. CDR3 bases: TGTGCCAGCAGTACCTCGGGGCTAGCGGTAATTAGCACAGATACGCAGTATTTT. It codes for CASSTSGLAVISTDTQYF.